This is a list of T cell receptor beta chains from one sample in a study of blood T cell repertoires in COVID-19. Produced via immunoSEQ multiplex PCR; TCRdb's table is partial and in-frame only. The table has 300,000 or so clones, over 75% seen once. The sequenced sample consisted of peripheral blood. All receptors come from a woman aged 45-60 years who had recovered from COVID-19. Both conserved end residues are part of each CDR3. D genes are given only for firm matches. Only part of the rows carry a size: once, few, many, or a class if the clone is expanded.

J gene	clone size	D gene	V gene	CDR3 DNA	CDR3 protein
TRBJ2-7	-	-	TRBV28	TGTGCCAGTGCGCGAAGCAATCCAGGGTACCACGAGCAGTACTTC	CASARSNPGYHEQYF
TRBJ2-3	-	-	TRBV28	TGTGCCAGCAAATCCTACACAGATACGCAGTATTTT	CASKSYTDTQYF
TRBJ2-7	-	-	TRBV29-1	TGCAGCGTCACCTCCGGGACACACACCTCCTACGAGCAGTACTTC	CSVTSGTHTSYEQYF
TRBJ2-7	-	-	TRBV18	TGTGCCAGCTCATCGGGGATTCGAGACGAGCAGTACTTC	CASSSGIRDEQYF
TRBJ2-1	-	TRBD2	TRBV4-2	TGTGCCAGCAGCCTCAGGACTAGCGGAGGGGCCTCCTACAATGAGCAGTTCTTC	CASSLRTSGGASYNEQFF
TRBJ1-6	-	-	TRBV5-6	TGTGCCAGCATCAGTTCGGGATACACCAATAATTCACCCCTCCACTTT	CASISSGYTNNSPLHF
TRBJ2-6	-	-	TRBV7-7	TGTGCCAGCAGCCTTTTGGGCGGGTCTGGGGCCAACGTCCTGACTTTC	CASSLLGGSGANVLTF
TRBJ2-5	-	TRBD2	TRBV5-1	TGCGCCAGCAGTGGCGGGACTAGCGGGATGGAGACCCAGTACTTC	CASSGGTSGMETQYF
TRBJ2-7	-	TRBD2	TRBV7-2	TGTGCCAGCAGCTTATCAGGGACTAGGGGTAATGACGAGCAGTACTTC	CASSLSGTRGNDEQYF
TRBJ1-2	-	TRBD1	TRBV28	TGTGCCAGCAGTGAGTCGACAGGGGGCTACACCTTC	CASSESTGGYTF
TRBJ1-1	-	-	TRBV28	TGTGCCAGCAGTTTTAGGGGCCTCGTTTCGAACACTGAAGCTTTCTTT	CASSFRGLVSNTEAFF
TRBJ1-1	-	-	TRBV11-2	TGTGCCAGCAGGTTACCGACACCAAACACTGAAGCTTTCTTT	CASRLPTPNTEAFF
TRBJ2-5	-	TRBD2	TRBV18	TGTGCCAGCTCATCGGCGACTAGCGGGGGGGAGACCCAGTACTTC	CASSSATSGGETQYF
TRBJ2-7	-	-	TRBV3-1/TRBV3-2	TGTGCCAGCAGCCGCCACAGATACGAGCAGTACTTC	CASSRHRYEQYF
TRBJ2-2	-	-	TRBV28	TGTGCCAGCAGTCCCGGGACTTCTAACCCCTCGTGGACCGGGGAGCTGTTTTTT	CASSPGTSNPSWTGELFF
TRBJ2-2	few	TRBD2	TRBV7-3	TGTGCCAGCAGCTTACGACTAGCGGGTACCAGCGGGGAGCTGTTTTTT	CASSLRLAGTSGELFF
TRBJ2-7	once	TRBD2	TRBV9	TGTGCCAGCAGCGTAGGCGGGGGAGCCTACGAGCAGTACTTC	CASSVGGGAYEQYF
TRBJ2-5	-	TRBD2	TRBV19	TGTGCCAGTAGCCTCCAGGGCGGGAGTGGCGAGACCCAGTACTTC	CASSLQGGSGETQYF
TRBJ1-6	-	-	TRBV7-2	TGTGCCAGCAGCTCTAACGTTGGTGTCGGGGGGGCGGCCCTCCACTTT	CASSSNVGVGGAALHF
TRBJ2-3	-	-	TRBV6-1	TGTGCCAGCAGTGAAAGATCGGGGGGCTTCACAGATACGCAGTATTTT	CASSERSGGFTDTQYF